The 8 T cell receptor beta chains below all came from one sample that was sequenced in a study of tissue T cells after allogeneic stem cell transplantation. Clones were read by immunoSEQ multiplex PCR, and TCRdb kept only the in-frame ones, dropping some. The sample shows 40,000 to 60,000 clones, roughly 73% of them seen only once. The sequencing input was sorted cells pooled from one or two spleens. These receptors all stem from a pool of C57BL/6 mice in good health.

A word on this clone: Genes and germline are mouse. The read ends 1 residue shy of where the CDR3 ends; the end is completed using the germline J gene. The rearrangement joins TRBV3 to TRBJ2-5; D uncertain. Germline CDR1 is SNHLY and CDR2 is FYNGKV (reference sequence). This CDR3 comprises 12 residues. V dropped 1 base and J dropped 1 base, with 0 bases sitting between them. This CDR3 reads CASSLDQDTQYF. CDR3 bases read: TGTGCCAGCAGCTTAGACCAAGACACCCAGTAC.

As for this clone: The listed genes are named as in mouse. CDR3 amino acids: CASSFWVANSDYTF. The covered CDR3 bases are TGTGCAAGCAGCTTTTGGGTTGCAAACTCCGACTACACC. The chain has TRBV16 and TRBJ1-2, with D uncertain. The read stops 1 residue short of the end of the CDR3; the missing end is completed from the germline J gene. The CDR3 runs 14 residues. The V and J ends lost 3 bases and 0 bases respectively, with 8 bases between them. Germline V gene lookup returns CDR1 SGHSA and CDR2 FRNQAP.

This clone has just one count. The listed genes are named as in mouse. The missing CDR3 end, 1 residue past where the read stops, is filled in from the germline J gene. The rearrangement joins TRBV14 to TRBJ2-1; D is ambiguous. V was trimmed by 4 bases and J by 3 bases, leaving 5 bases between them. Germline CDR1 is SGHDT and CDR2 is FRDEAV. CDR3 length: 12 residues. Incomplete CDR3 DNA: TGTGCCAGCAGTCGACTCTATGCTGAGCAGTTC. Translating gives CASSRLYAEQF. In full, the CDR3 is CASSRLYAEQFF.

On this clone itself: The gene symbols are mouse symbols. The sequence runs out 1 residue before the end of the CDR3; the remainder is reconstructed from the germline J gene. This chain connects TRBV5 to TRBJ1-6; 8 bases fit TRBD1. TRBJ1-6 is an open reading frame, and its role is uncertain. V dropped 3 bases and J dropped 10; count of bases not matched to a gene: 5. Looked up from germline, CDR1 is LGHNA and CDR2 is YNLKQL (reference sequence). This CDR3 contains 14 residues. Partial CDR3 DNA: TGTGCCAGCAGCCACCCGGACAGGGACTCGCCCCTCTAC. Its translation is CASSHPDRDSPLY. The full CDR3 is CASSHPDRDSPLYF.

Worth noting for this clone: The gene symbols are mouse symbols. The CDR3 end is not reached by the read, which stops 1 residue before it; the germline J gene fills it in. The chain joins TRBV13-1 to TRBJ2-1, with D possibly TRBD2 on 5 matching bases. V was cut by 1 base and J by 3 bases, with 8 bases left in between. The CDR3 spans 14 residues. CDR1 NSHNY and CDR2 SYGAGN come from the germline V gene. The CDR3: CASSDLGSYAEQFF. Partial CDR3 DNA: TGTGCCAGCAGTGATCTGGGAAGCTATGCTGAGCAGTTC.

On this clone itself: The gene names here belong to mouse. The CDR3 end is not reached by the read, which stops 1 residue before it; the germline J gene fills it in. The genes are TRBV17 and TRBJ2-5; 8 bases match TRBD2. This CDR3 spans 15 amino acids. V dropped 3 bases and J dropped 0; count of bases not matched to a gene: 2. Germline V gene data show CDR1 as MNHDT and CDR2 as YYDKIL. Incomplete CDR3 DNA: TGTGCTAGCAGTAGCCTGGGGGGAAACCAAGACACCCAGTAC. It translates to CASSSLGGNQDTQY. The whole CDR3 sequence is CASSSLGGNQDTQYF.

This clone appeared a few times. Genes and germline are mouse. Read sequence stops 1 residue before the CDR3 end, and the germline J gene provides the missing end. This chain connects TRBV12-1 to TRBJ2-7, with TRBD2 identical over 8 bases. Germline lookup yields CDR1 SGHSN and CDR2 HYEKVE. Trimming at V came to 0 bases and at J to 6 bases, leaving 3 bases not matched to a gene. The CDR3 consists of 13 residues. This CDR3 is CASSLSGGSEQYF. CDR3 bases read: TGTGCCAGCTCTCTCTCTGGGGGGAGTGAACAGTAC.

For this clone: Gene names are mouse gene names. The CDR3 is cut off 1 residue early in the read; its end comes from the germline J gene. The chain employs TRBV5 and TRBJ2-4; TRBD1 matches 9 bases. J lost 0 bases, V lost 3 bases, and 1 base had no gene match. The length of the CDR3 is 15 residues. Looked up from germline, CDR1 is LGHNA and CDR2 is YNLKQL (reference sequence). The CDR3 bases that were read are TGTGCCAGCAGCCAGGGACAGGGTAGTCAAAACACCTTGTAC. The encoded protein is CASSQGQGSQNTLY. The CDR3 reads in full as CASSQGQGSQNTLYF.